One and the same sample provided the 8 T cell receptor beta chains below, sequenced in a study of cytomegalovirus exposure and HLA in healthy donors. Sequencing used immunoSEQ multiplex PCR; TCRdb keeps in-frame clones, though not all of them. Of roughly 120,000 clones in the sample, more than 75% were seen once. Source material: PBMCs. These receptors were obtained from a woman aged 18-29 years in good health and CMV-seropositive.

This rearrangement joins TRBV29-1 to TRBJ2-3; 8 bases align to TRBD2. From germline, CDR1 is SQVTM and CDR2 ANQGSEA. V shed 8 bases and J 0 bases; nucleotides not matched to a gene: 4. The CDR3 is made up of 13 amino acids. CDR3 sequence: CSRSSGSTDTQYF. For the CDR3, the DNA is TGCAGCCGTTCTAGCGGGAGCACAGATACGCAGTATTTT.

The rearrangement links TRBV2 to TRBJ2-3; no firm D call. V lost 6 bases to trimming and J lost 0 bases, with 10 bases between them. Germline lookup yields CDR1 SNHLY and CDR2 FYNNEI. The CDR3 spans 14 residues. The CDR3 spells CASRPTPSTDTQYF. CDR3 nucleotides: TGTGCCAGCAGGCCTACCCCTAGCACAGATACGCAGTATTTT.

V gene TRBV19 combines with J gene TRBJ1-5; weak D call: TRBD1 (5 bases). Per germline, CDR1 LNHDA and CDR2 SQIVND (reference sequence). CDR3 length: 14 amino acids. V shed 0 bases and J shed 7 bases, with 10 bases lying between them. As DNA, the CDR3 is TGTGCCAGTAGTATAGATTTGGGGCAACAGCCCCAGCATTTT. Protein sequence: CASSIDLGQQPQHF. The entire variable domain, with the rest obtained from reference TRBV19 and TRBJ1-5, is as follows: DGGITQSPKYLFRKEGQNVTLSCEQNLNHDAMYWYRQDPGQGLRLIYYSQIVNDFQKGDIAEGYSVSREKKESFPLTVTSAQKNPTAFYLCASSIDLGQQPQHFGDGTRLSIL.

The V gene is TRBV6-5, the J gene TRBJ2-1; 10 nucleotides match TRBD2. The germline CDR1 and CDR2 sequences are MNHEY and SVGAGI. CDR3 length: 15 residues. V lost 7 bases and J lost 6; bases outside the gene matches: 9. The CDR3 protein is CASTRAGGSANEQFF. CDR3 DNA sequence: TGTGCCAGCACTAGAGCGGGAGGGTCTGCCAATGAGCAGTTCTTC.

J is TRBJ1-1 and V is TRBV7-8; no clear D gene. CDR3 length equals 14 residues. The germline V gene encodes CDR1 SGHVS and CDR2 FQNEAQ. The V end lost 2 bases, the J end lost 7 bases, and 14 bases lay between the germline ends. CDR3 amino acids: CASSLISFPGEAFF. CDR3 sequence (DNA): TGTGCCAGCAGCTTAATCTCTTTCCCGGGTGAAGCTTTCTTT.

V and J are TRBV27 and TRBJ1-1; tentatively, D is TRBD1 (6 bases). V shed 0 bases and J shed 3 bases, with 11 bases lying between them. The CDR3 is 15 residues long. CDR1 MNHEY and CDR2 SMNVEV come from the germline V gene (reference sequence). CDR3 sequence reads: CASSLSWQGYTEAFF. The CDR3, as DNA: TGTGCCAGCAGTTTATCGTGGCAGGGGTACACTGAAGCTTTCTTT.

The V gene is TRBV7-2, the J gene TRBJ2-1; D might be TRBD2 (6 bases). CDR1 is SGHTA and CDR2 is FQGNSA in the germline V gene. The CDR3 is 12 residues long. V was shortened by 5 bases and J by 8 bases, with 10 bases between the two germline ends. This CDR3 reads CASSLDYYEQFF. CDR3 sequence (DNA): TGTGCCAGCAGCCTGGACTATTATGAGCAGTTCTTC.

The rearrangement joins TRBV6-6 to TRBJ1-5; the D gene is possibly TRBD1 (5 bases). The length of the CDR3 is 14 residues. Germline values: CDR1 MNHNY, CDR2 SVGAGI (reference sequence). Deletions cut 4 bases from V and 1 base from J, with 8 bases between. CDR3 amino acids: CASSSGVSNQPQHF. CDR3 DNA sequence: TGTGCCAGCAGTTCGGGGGTAAGCAATCAGCCCCAGCATTTT.